The 24 T cell receptor beta chains reported below all come from one sample, sequenced in a study of human T cells and chemical hapten exposure. From the RACE reads, TCRdb called clonotypes with MiXCR, one entry per CDR3 protein. The data contain over 30,000 distinct CDR3 sequences, 7.6% of them singletons. Time point given: pre-sensitization, week 0. Treatment indicated: therapeutic diphenylcyclopropenone sensitization with weekly scalp DPC. Specimen: whole blood, collected in connection with sensitization to the hapten diphenylcyclopropenone (DPC). All receptors come from a woman in her forties or fifties with alopecia areata. Some clones in this sample may be carry-over from other donors' samples.

This clonotype was observed a handful of times. This rearrangement joins TRBV28 to TRBJ2-5; D may match TRBD1 or TRBD2 (6 bases each). CDR3 size: 15 residues. The germline V gene encodes CDR1 MDHEN and CDR2 SYDVKM. Trimming stripped 6 bases from V and 7 bases from J, with 21 bases between. CDR3 sequence: CASRISGLLQGTQYF. The CDR3 DNA follows: TGTGCCAGCAGAATTTCGGGACTCTTACAGGGGACCCAGTACTTC.

The chain employs TRBV9 and TRBJ1-5; 7 positions agree with TRBD1. The J segment lost 1 base and the V segment lost 2 bases, leaving 0 bases of the junction unmatched. This CDR3 region has 14 residues. From germline, CDR1 is SGDLS and CDR2 YYNGEE. The CDR3 nucleotides are TGTGCCAGCAGCGTGACAGGGAGCAATCAGCCCCAGCATTTT. Its protein is CASSVTGSNQPQHF.

This clonotype has a count of ten or more. This sequence joins TRBV29-1 and TRBJ2-1; 7 bases align to TRBD1. J gave up 3 bases and V 1 base, and 3 bases lay outside the gene matches. The CDR3 is made up of 14 amino acids. Germline CDR1 and CDR2: SQVTM and ANQGSEA. The CDR3 spells CSVEGTGSYNEQFF. In DNA, the CDR3 is TGCAGCGTTGAAGGGACAGGTAGCTACAATGAGCAGTTCTTC.

This clonotype came up many times. The rearrangement joins TRBV27 to TRBJ2-1; possibly TRBD2 for D (7 bases). CDR1 is MNHEY, CDR2 SMNVEV, per germline (reference sequence). The CDR3 contains 14 residues. Trimming removed 3 bases at V and 6 bases at J, with 12 bases between. The CDR3 DNA reads as TGTGCCAGCAGTTTCGGGGGGCGGGTCAATGAGCAGTTCTTC. The encoded protein is CASSFGGRVNEQFF.

This clonotype was observed a handful of times. The rearrangement uses TRBV6-6 and TRBJ2-7; no definite D call. This CDR3 region has 12 residues. Germline CDR1 and CDR2: MNHNY and SVGAGI (reference sequence). V was shortened by 5 bases and J by 5 bases, with 10 bases between the two germline ends. Here the CDR3 reads CASSPPTNEQYF. Here the CDR3 DNA reads TGTGCCAGCAGTCCCCCGACAAACGAGCAGTACTTC.

By sample share, this clonotype is medium-sized (0.01 to 0.1%). This chain connects TRBV11-2 to TRBJ2-2; D call uncertain. Trimming took off 6 bases at V and 6 bases at J, with 17 bases between the two ends. The CDR3 covers 15 residues. The germline gives CDR1 SGHAT, CDR2 FQNNGV. This chain's CDR3 is CASSRLRMPSGELFF. The DNA of the CDR3 is TGTGCCAGCAGTCGACTTAGAATGCCGTCCGGGGAGCTGTTTTTT.

This clonotype has just a few counts. V and J are TRBV20-1 and TRBJ2-3; maybe TRBD2 (7 bases). The CDR3 sequence is 14 residues long. Germline V gives CDR1 DFQATT, CDR2 SNEGSKA (reference sequence). V was pared by 6 bases and J by 3 bases, with 16 bases between. The DNA for the CDR3 is TGCAGTGCCTATCAGGGGAGGGTTACAGATACGCAGTATTTT. Translating it yields CSAYQGRVTDTQYF.

Ten or more counts support this clonotype. The gene calls are TRBV2 and TRBJ1-6; possibly TRBD1 for D (5 bases). CDR3 length: 14 residues. From germline, CDR1 is SNHLY and CDR2 FYNNEI. V was shortened by 3 bases and J by 7 bases, with 10 bases between the two germline ends. CDR3 region: CASSEAGRNSPLHF. The CDR3, as DNA: TGTGCCAGCAGTGAGGCAGGGAGGAATTCACCCCTCCACTTT.

The chain recombines TRBV11-1 with TRBJ2-7; TRBD1 agrees at 7 bases. Trimming removed 5 bases from V and 0 bases from J; junction bases left unmatched: 4. Germline lookup yields CDR1 SGHAT and CDR2 FQDESV (reference sequence). The CDR3 is made up of 14 amino acids. CDR3 region: CASSRQGLSYEQYF. CDR3 in DNA: TGTGCCAGCAGCCGACAGGGCCTCTCCTACGAGCAGTACTTC.

In its sample, this clonotype was seen many times. The V and J genes are TRBV11-2 and TRBJ2-1; TRBD1 agrees at 7 bases. The CDR3 spans 13 residues. The ends lost 6 bases at V and 2 bases at J; junction bases unmatched: 1. Per the germline V gene, CDR1 is SGHAT and CDR2 is FQNNGV. The CDR3 DNA reads as TGTGCCAGCAGTGGACAGGCCTACAATGAGCAGTTCTTC. Translated: CASSGQAYNEQFF.

This clonotype appeared many times. This chain joins TRBV10-3 and TRBJ2-7; 9 positions match TRBD1. CDR3 length equals 14 residues. Germline lookup yields CDR1 ENHRY and CDR2 SYGVKD. The J segment lost 3 bases and the V segment lost 0 bases, leaving 0 bases of the junction unmatched. CDR3 nucleotide sequence: TGTGCCATCAGTGAGTCGGGACAGGGCTACGAGCAGTACTTC. This translates into CAISESGQGYEQYF.

This clonotype was picked up many times. The rearrangement uses TRBV5-6 and TRBJ1-1; D perhaps matches TRBD1 (6 bases). Trimming left V 2 bases short and J 7 bases short, with 18 bases between. Germline CDR1 is SGHDT and CDR2 is YYEEEE. The CDR3 totals 15 residues. The CDR3 DNA is TGTGCCAGCAGCTTCGGACCCAGACAGGCGGTTGAAGCTTTCTTT. Its protein is CASSFGPRQAVEAFF.

This clonotype has ten or more counts. The chain couples TRBV3-1 to TRBJ2-5, with D tentatively TRBD2 (6 bases). CDR1 is LGHDT, CDR2 YNNKEL, per germline (reference sequence). V lost 5 bases and J 8 bases, leaving 18 bases between the germline ends. This CDR3 region has 14 residues. CDR3 sequence reads: CASSYARGTPTQYF. CDR3 DNA: TGTGCCAGCAGCTACGCCCGGGGGACTCCCACCCAGTACTTC.

The V gene is TRBV12-3 or TRBV12-4, the J gene TRBJ1-2; TRBD1 might be the D (6 bases). CDR3 length equals 14 residues. With 5 bases removed from V and 2 bases from J, the gap between germline ends came to 12 bases. CDR3 nucleotide sequence: TGTGCCAGCAGTAAAAGGGGGGCAAACTATGGCTACACCTTC. As protein: CASSKRGANYGYTF.

This clonotype was observed a few times. This chain links TRBV7-2 with TRBJ2-3; tentative D call: TRBD2 (5 bases). The germline V and J ends were trimmed by 3 bases and 3 bases, with 10 bases remaining between them. Per the germline V gene, CDR1 is SGHTA and CDR2 is FQGNSA. The CDR3 loop spans 14 amino acids. The CDR3 DNA sequence: TGTGCCAGCAGCTTTAGGACTGGGACAGATACGCAGTATTTT. Protein product: CASSFRTGTDTQYF.

This clonotype was observed at least ten times. The chain joins TRBV11-1 to TRBJ2-1, with D perhaps being TRBD1 or TRBD2 (5 bases each). Germline V lookup: CDR1 SGHAT, CDR2 FQDESV (reference sequence). V shed 7 bases and J shed 8 bases, with 18 bases lying between them. This CDR3 has 14 amino acids. CDR3 loop: CASNRDPHGHEQFF. In DNA form, the CDR3 reads TGTGCCAGCAACCGGGACCCACATGGCCATGAGCAGTTCTTC.

This clonotype came up many times. The gene calls are TRBV28 and TRBJ1-2, with 7 bases fitting TRBD1. The V segment lost 7 bases and the J segment 0 bases; nucleotides outside the gene matches: 14. CDR1 and CDR2 from the germline V gene are MDHEN and SYDVKM. This CDR3 spans 17 amino acids. The CDR3 DNA is TGTGCCAGCAACTCGCCCCTGGACAGGCCCACTAACTATGGCTACACCTTC. It codes for CASNSPLDRPTNYGYTF.

For this clonotype: One junction end does not reproduce the germline sequence, and a read error may be involved. V gene TRBV7-8 combines with J gene TRBJ2-1, with 7 bases that match TRBD2. The CDR3 runs 16 residues. Germline assignment: CDR1 SGHVS and CDR2 FQNEAQ. CDR3 amino acids: CASSLEGTTLRSEQFF. The DNA for the CDR3 is TGTGCTAGCAGCTTAGAAGGGACTACCCTTCGAAGTGAGCAGTTCTTC.

This clonotype appeared many times. CDR3 protein: CSVDVSEAFF. The CDR3 nucleotides read TGCAGCGTTGATGTCAGTGAAGCTTTCTTT. V gene TRBV29-1 combines with J gene TRBJ1-1, with unresolved D. The CDR3 sequence is 10 residues long. The V end lost 3 bases, the J end lost 7 bases, and 6 bases lay between the germline ends. Looked up from germline, CDR1 is SQVTM and CDR2 is ANQGSEA.

This clonotype was recorded at least ten times. This chain connects TRBV5-1 to TRBJ1-5; D is unclear. V shed 5 bases and J shed 0 bases, with 12 bases lying between them. CDR3 length: 15 amino acids. The germline CDR1 and CDR2 sequences are SGHRS and YFSETQ. CDR3 sequence: CASRPTFNSNQPQHF. The CDR3 DNA follows: TGCGCCAGCAGGCCGACCTTCAATAGCAATCAGCCCCAGCATTTT. Full variable domain (remainder filled in from reference TRBV5-1 and TRBJ1-5): KAGVTQTPRYLIKTRGQQVTLSCSPISGHRSVSWYQQTPGQGLQFLFEYFSETQRNKGNFPGRFSGRQFSNSRSEMNVSTLELGDSALYLCASRPTFNSNQPQHFGDGTRLSIL.

This clonotype was counted many times. The chain uses TRBV2 and TRBJ1-2; TRBD1 matches 8 bases. Germline CDR1 and CDR2: SNHLY and FYNNEI. V lost 5 bases, J lost 1 base, and 12 bases stayed unmatched. The CDR3 runs 17 residues. DNA of the CDR3: TGTGCCAGCAGTTCCGGGACAGGAACACTCCTTAACTATGGCTACACCTTC. Translation: CASSSGTGTLLNYGYTF.

This clonotype has ten or more counts. The chain combines TRBV11-2 with TRBJ1-1; no firm D call. The CDR3 runs to 12 residues. Trimming took 0 bases from V and 11 from J, leaving 10 bases between them. Germline V gene data show CDR1 as SGHAT and CDR2 as FQNNGV. The CDR3 spells CASSLEESPAFF. The CDR3, as DNA: TGTGCCAGCAGCTTAGAGGAGTCGCCCGCTTTCTTT.

The chain recombines TRBV29-1 with TRBJ2-5, with 10 bases aligning to TRBD2. V dropped 7 bases and J dropped 5; count of bases not matched to a gene: 4. The germline CDR1 and CDR2 sequences are SQVTM and ANQGSEA. The CDR3 runs to 12 residues. CDR3 sequence (DNA): TGCAGCGGAGCGGGAGGGGGGGAGACCCAGTACTTC. Residues: CSGAGGGETQYF. Full variable domain (missing parts from reference TRBV29-1 and TRBJ2-5): SAVISQKPSRDICQRGTSLTIQCQVDSQVTMMFWYRQQPGQSLTLIATANQGSEATYESGFVIDKFPISRPNLTFSTLTVSNMSPEDSSIYLCSGAGGGETQYFGPGTRLLVL.

This clonotype was detected ten times or more. The chain couples TRBV27 to TRBJ1-5; 7 bases align to TRBD1. V lost 4 bases and J lost 2; bases outside the gene matches: 5. Germline CDR1 MNHEY, CDR2 SMNVEV (reference sequence). There are 15 residues in the CDR3. CDR3 region: CASSSYRGGNQPQHF. The CDR3 bases are TGTGCCAGCAGTTCCTACAGGGGCGGCAATCAGCCCCAGCATTTT.